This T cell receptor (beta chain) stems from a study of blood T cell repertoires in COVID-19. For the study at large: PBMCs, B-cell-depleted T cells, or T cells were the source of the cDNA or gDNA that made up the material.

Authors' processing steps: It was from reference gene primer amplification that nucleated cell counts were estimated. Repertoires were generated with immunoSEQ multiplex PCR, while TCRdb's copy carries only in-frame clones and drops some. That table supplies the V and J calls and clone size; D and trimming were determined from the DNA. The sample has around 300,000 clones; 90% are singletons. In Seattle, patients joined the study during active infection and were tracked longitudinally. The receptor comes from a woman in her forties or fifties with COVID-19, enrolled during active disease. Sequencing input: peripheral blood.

DNA for the CDR3: TGTGCCAGCAGTTTTGACAGGGGGACTGAAGCTTTCTTT. Translated, it gives CASSFDRGTEAFF. This chain uses TRBV27 with TRBJ1-1, with 9 bases identical to TRBD1. The germline gives CDR1 MNHEY, CDR2 SMNVEV (reference sequence). The junction had 1 base not matched to a gene; V was cut back by 3 bases and J by 5 bases. CDR3 length equals 13 residues.